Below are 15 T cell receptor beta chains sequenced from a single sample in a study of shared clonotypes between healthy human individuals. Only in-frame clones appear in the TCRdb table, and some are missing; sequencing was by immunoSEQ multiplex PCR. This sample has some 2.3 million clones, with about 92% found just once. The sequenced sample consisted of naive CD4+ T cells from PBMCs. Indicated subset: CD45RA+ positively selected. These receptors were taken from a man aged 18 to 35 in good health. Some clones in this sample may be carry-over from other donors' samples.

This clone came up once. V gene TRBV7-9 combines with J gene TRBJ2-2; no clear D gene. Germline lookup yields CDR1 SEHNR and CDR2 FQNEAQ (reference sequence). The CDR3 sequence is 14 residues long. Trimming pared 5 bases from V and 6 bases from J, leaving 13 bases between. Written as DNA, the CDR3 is TGTGCCAGCAGCGCACGGCAAGGGTCCGGGGAGCTGTTTTTT. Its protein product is CASSARQGSGELFF.

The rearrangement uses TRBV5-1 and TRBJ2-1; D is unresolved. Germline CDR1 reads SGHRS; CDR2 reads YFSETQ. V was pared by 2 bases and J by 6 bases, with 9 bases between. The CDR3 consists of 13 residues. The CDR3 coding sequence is TGCGCCAGCAGCTTTTCGGTCCTCAATGAGCAGTTCTTC. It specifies CASSFSVLNEQFF.

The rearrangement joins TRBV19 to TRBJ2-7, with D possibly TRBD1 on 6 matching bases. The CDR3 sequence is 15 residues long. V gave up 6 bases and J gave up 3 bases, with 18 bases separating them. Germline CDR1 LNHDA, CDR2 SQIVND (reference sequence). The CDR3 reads CASSPRSTGYYEQYF. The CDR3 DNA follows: TGTGCCAGTAGCCCCCGATCCACAGGGTACTACGAGCAGTACTTC. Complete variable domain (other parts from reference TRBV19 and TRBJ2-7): DGGITQSPKYLFRKEGQNVTLSCEQNLNHDAMYWYRQDPGQGLRLIYYSQIVNDFQKGDIAEGYSVSREKKESFPLTVTSAQKNPTAFYLCASSPRSTGYYEQYFGPGTRLTVT.

The CDR3 region has the DNA TGCGCCAGCAGTCAATTTCCACGCCAGGGGCCCCAAGAGACCCAGTACTTC. It yields the protein CASSQFPRQGPQETQYF. The rearrangement uses TRBV23-1 and TRBJ2-5, with TRBD1 as a possible D gene (6 bases). TRBV23-1 is identified as an open reading frame with a role that is uncertain. V was clipped by 1 base and J by 1 base, with 16 bases between them. The CDR3 has 17 amino acids.

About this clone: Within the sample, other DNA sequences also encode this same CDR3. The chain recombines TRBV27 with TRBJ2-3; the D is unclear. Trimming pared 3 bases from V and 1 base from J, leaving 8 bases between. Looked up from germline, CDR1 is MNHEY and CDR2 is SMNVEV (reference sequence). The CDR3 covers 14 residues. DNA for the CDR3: TGTGCCAGCAGTTTCTTGGACCGCACAGATACGCAGTATTTT. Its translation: CASSFLDRTDTQYF.

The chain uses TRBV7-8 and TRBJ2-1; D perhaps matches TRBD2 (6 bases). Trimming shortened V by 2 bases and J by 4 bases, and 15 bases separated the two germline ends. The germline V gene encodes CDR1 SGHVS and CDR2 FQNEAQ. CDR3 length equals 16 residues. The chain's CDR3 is CASSLRKPGEYNEQFF. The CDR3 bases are TGTGCCAGCAGCTTAAGGAAACCGGGAGAATACAATGAGCAGTTCTTC. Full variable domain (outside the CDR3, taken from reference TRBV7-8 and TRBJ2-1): GAGVSQSPRYKVAKRGQDVALRCDPISGHVSLFWYQQALGQGPEFLTYFQNEAQLDKSGLPSDRFFAERPEGSVSTLKIQRTQQEDSAVYLCASSLRKPGEYNEQFFGPGTRLTVL.

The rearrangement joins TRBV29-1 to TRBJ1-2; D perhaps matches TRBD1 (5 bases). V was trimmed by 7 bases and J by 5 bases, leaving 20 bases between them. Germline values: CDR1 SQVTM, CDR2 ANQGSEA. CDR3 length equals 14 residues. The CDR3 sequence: CSAILGLGSYGYTF. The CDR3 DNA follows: TGCAGCGCTATATTGGGGCTTGGCTCATATGGCTACACCTTC.

CDR3 residues: CASRDGWGVAEKLFF. CDR3 coding DNA: TGTGCCAGCAGGGATGGATGGGGGGTGGCAGAAAAACTGTTTTTT. The chain links TRBV2 to TRBJ1-4; tentatively, D is TRBD1 (5 bases). The V end lost 6 bases, the J end lost 8 bases, and 19 bases lay between the germline ends. This CDR3 has 15 amino acids. Germline V gene lookup returns CDR1 SNHLY and CDR2 FYNNEI.

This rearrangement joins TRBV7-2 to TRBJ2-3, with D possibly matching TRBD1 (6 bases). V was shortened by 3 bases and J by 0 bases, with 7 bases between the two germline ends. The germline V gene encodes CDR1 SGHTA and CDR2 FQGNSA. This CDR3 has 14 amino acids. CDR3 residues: CASSFGQSTDTQYF. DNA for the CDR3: TGTGCCAGCAGCTTCGGACAGAGCACAGATACGCAGTATTTT.

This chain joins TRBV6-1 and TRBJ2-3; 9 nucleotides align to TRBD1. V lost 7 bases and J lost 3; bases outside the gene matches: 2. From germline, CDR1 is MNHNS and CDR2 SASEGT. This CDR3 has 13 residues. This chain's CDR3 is CASKGTGTDTQYF. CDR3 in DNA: TGTGCCAGCAAAGGGACAGGGACAGATACGCAGTATTTT.

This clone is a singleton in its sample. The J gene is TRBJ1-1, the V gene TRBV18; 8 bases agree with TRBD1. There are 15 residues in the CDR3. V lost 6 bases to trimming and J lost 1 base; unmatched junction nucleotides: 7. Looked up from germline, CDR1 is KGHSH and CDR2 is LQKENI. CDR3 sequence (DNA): TGTGCCAGCTCTACTATCGGGACAGGGAACACTGAAGCTTTCTTT. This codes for CASSTIGTGNTEAFF.

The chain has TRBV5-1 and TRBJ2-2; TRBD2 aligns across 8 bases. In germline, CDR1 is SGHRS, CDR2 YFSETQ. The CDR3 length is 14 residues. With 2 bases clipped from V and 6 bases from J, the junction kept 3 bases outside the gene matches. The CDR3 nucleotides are TGCGCCAGCAGCTTCAGCGGGAGCTCCGGGGAGCTGTTTTTT. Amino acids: CASSFSGSSGELFF.

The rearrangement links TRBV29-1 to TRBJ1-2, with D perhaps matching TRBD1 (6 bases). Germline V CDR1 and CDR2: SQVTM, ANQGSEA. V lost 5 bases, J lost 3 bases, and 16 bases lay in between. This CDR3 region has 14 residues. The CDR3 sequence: CSVQIQGVYYGYTF. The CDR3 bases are TGCAGCGTTCAGATACAGGGTGTTTACTATGGCTACACCTTC.

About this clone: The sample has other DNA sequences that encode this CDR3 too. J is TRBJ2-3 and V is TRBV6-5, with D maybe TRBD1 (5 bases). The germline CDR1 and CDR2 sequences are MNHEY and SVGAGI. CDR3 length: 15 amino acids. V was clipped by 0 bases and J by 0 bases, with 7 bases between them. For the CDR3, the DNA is TGTGCCAGCAGTTACTCGCCAGGGAGCACAGATACGCAGTATTTT. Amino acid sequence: CASSYSPGSTDTQYF.

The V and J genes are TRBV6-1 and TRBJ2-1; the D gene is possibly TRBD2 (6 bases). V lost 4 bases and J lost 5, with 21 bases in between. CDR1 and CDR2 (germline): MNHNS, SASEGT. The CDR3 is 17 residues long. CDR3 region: CASSARRWLATHNEQFF. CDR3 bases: TGTGCCAGCAGTGCCCGAAGGTGGCTAGCGACTCACAATGAGCAGTTCTTC.